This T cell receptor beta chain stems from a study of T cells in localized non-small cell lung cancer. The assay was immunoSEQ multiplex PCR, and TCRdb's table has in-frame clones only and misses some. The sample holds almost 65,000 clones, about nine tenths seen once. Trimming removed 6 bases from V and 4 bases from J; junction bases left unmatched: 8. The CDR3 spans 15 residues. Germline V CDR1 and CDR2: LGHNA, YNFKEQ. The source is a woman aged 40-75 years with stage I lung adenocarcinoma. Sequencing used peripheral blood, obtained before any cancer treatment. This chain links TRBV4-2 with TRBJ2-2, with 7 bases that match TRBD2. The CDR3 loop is CASRRSLASTGELFF. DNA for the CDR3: TGTGCCAGCAGACGTTCACTAGCGAGCACCGGGGAGCTGTTTTTT.